The present TCR beta chain was sequenced within a study of identical twins. Study-wide results and limits: Shared out-of-frame alpha sequences (those common to twins) showed excess low generation probability. Fewer insertions characterized abundant cord blood beta clonotypes, whereas memory repertoires showed none. Twins' surplus sharing was weaker for beta out-of-frame sequences. It was possible that invariant MAIT and iNKT cells partly confounded the zero-insertion analyses.

Using its own MiXCR run on the 5' RACE reads, TCRdb lists one record per CDR3 protein. The table shows some 630,000 distinct CDR3 sequences, with less than 9% occurring only once. This CDR3 has 16 amino acids. Germline loops: CDR1 MNHEY, CDR2 SMNVEV (reference sequence). The V end lost 2 bases, the J end lost 0 bases, and 8 bases lay between the germline ends. This clonotype was seen more than once but under ten times. Its antigen is currently unknown. This same sample was also part of a study on yellow fever vaccine responses in identical twins.

The specimen was PBMCs. The V call is TRBV27, the J call TRBJ2-6, with D unresolved. The receptor comes from a woman between 18 and 30 years old in good health. CDR3 in DNA: TGTGCCAGCAGTTTAGCGGCGGACTCTGGGGCCAACGTCCTGACTTTC. This codes for CASSLAADSGANVLTF.